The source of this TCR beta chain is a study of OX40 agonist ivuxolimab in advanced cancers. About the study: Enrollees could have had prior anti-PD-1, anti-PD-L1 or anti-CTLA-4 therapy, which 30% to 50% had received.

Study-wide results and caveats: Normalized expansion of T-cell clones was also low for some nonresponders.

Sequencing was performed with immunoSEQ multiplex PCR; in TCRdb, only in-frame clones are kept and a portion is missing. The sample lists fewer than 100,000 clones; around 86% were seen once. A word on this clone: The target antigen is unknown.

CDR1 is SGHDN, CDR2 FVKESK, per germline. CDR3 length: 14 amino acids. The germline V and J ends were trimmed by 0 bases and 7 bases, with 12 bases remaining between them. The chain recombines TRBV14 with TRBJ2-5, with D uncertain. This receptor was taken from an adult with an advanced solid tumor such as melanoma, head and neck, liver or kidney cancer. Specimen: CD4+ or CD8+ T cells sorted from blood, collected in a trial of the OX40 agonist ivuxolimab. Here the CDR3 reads CASSQDVRVGTQYF. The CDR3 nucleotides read TGTGCCAGCAGCCAAGATGTAAGGGTGGGGACCCAGTACTTC.